Listed here are 9 T cell receptor beta chains from one sample, sequenced in a study of T cells in Graves' hyperthyroidism and ophthalmopathy. TCR beta CDR3 regions were amplified from RNA transcripts. The HTBI primer set was used in a first-round RT-PCR of the TCR CDR3. MiXCR was run by TCRdb on the multiplex PCR reads, yielding one entry per CDR3 protein. The sample includes about 600,000 distinct CDR3 sequences, 11% to 15% seen only once; the top ten take more than 6%. The sample consisted of blood. Source of these receptors: a woman younger than 35 with Graves' ophthalmopathy.

This clonotype was seen just once. The chain links TRBV6-5 to TRBJ1-6, with a weak D call TRBD1 (5 bases). Between the trimmed V and J ends, which lost 2 bases and 8 bases, there was a span of 7 bases. In germline, CDR1 is MNHEY, CDR2 SVGAGI. The CDR3 contains 13 residues. The CDR3 sequence: CASSYTRDSPLHF. The CDR3 DNA sequence: TGTGCCAGCAGTTACACCAGGGATTCACCCCTCCACTTT.

This clonotype was counted many times. The genes are TRBV2 and TRBJ1-2, with 8 bases identical to TRBD1. Germline assignment: CDR1 SNHLY and CDR2 FYNNEI. This CDR3 spans 13 amino acids. The V segment lost 7 bases and the J segment 8 bases; nucleotides outside the gene matches: 9. The CDR3 DNA follows: TGTGCCAGCATCAGCCCCAGGGGGCGCGGCTACACCTTC. Its translation is CASISPRGRGYTF.

This clonotype occurred many times. The DNA of the CDR3 is TGTGCCAGCAGCCCAAGGACTAGCGGGTATTACGAGCAGTACTTC. It encodes CASSPRTSGYYEQYF. The chain has TRBV11-2 and TRBJ2-7; 11 bases fit TRBD2. The CDR3 has 15 amino acids. In germline, CDR1 is SGHAT, CDR2 FQNNGV. V trimming: 5 bases; J trimming: 4 bases; junction bases outside the gene matches: 7. The variable domain in full, completed from reference TRBV11-2 and TRBJ2-7, reads EAGVAQSPRYKIIEKRQSVAFWCNPISGHATLYWYQQILGQGPKLLIQFQNNGVVDDSQLPKDRFSAERLKGVDSTLKIQPAKLEDSAVYLCASSPRTSGYYEQYFGPGTRLTVT.

Notes on this clonotype: This may arise from a read error, as a much more abundant clone is one base away. The CDR3 region has the DNA TGTGCCAGCAGCTTAGCGTTACAGGCCGGGGGTGAGCGGTTCTTC. Residues: CASSLALQAGGERFF. This chain links TRBV11-1 with TRBJ2-1; perhaps TRBD2 as D (6 bases). There are 15 residues in the CDR3. Germline V gene sequence: CDR1 SGHAT, CDR2 FQDESV (reference sequence). Combining the CDR3 with reference TRBV11-1 and TRBJ2-1 gives the whole variable domain EAEVAQSPRYKITEKSQAVAFWCDPISGHATLYWYRQILGQGPELLVQFQDESVVDDSQLPKDRFSAERLKGVDSTLKIQPAELGDSAMYLCASSLALQAGGERFFGPGTRLTVL.

This clonotype appeared many times. The J gene is TRBJ2-7, the V gene TRBV12-3 or TRBV12-4; 7 bases fit TRBD2. Trimming at V came to 3 bases and at J to 9 bases, leaving 2 bases not matched to a gene. The CDR3 length is 11 residues. CDR3 nucleotides: TGTGCCAGCAGTTTTTCTAGCGGGCAGTACTTC. Translation: CASSFSSGQYF.

The chain couples TRBV11-2 to TRBJ1-1; D is possibly TRBD1 (6 bases). CDR1 is SGHAT and CDR2 is FQNNGV in the germline V gene. Trimming removed 4 bases at V and 10 bases at J, with 13 bases between. This CDR3 has 12 residues. CDR3 sequence (DNA): TGTGCCAGCAGCTCACAGGGACGAGCAGCTTTCTTT. It translates to CASSSQGRAAFF.

In its sample, this clonotype was seen a few times. The CDR3 region is CASSLDREDQETQYF. The CDR3 bases are TGCGCCAGCAGCTTGGACAGGGAGGACCAAGAGACCCAGTACTTC. The gene calls are TRBV5-1 and TRBJ2-5; D could derive from TRBD1 or TRBD2 (6 bases each). The CDR3 has 15 amino acids. Between the trimmed V and J ends, which lost 0 bases and 0 bases, there was a span of 9 bases. In germline, CDR1 is SGHRS, CDR2 YFSETQ.

This clonotype was seen many times. V and J are TRBV7-6 and TRBJ2-7; the D gene is possibly TRBD2 (6 bases). This CDR3 is built from 17 residues. Trimming removed 0 bases at V and 4 bases at J, with 19 bases between. The germline gives CDR1 SGHVS, CDR2 FNYEAQ. CDR3 residues: CASSLAGIGGNIYEQYF. CDR3 sequence (DNA): TGTGCCAGCAGCTTAGCGGGGATCGGCGGGAATATTTACGAGCAGTACTTC.

This clonotype was picked up many times. The CDR3 nucleotides are TGTGCCTGGAGTCTAACCCGGACTAGCGGGAGGGGGGATGAGCAGTTCTTC. The encoded protein is CAWSLTRTSGRGDEQFF. V is TRBV30 and J is TRBJ2-1; 15 bases align to TRBD2. Germline V gene lookup returns CDR1 GTSNPN and CDR2 SVGIG (reference sequence). This CDR3 comprises 17 residues. V shed 2 bases, J shed 8 bases, and the junction held 10 bases outside the gene matches.